The 12 T cell receptor beta chains presented below share a single source sample, sequenced in a study of OX40 agonist ivuxolimab in advanced cancers. This table comes from immunoSEQ multiplex PCR, and its TCRdb copy is limited to in-frame clones, with some not included. The table includes about 59,000 clones, approximately 84% detected once. Material: CD4+ or CD8+ T cells sorted from blood, obtained in a trial of the OX40 agonist ivuxolimab. The receptors shown here come from an adult with an advanced solid tumor such as melanoma, head and neck, liver or kidney cancer.

The rearrangement links TRBV5-8 to TRBJ1-5; 9 nucleotides match TRBD1. Unmatched junction bases numbered 4, after V lost 3 bases and J lost 6 bases. This CDR3 is 14 amino acids long. Germline CDR1 is SGHTS and CDR2 is YDEGEE. The DNA for the CDR3 is TGTGCCAGCAGCTCAGACAGGGGGACTCAGCCCCAGCATTTT. The encoded protein is CASSSDRGTQPQHF.

This sequence joins TRBV21-1 and TRBJ2-7. TRBV21-1 is reported as a pseudogene. The CDR3 contains 11 residues. CDR3 amino acids: CARLPRYEQYF. The CDR3 DNA is TGTGCCAGGCTTCCTCGCTACGAGCAGTACTTC.

Only one count was recorded for this clone. This chain links TRBV2 with TRBJ1-5; 7 bases are a match to TRBD1. Trimming at V came to 6 bases and at J to 5 bases, leaving 10 bases not matched to a gene. Germline V gene lookup returns CDR1 SNHLY and CDR2 FYNNEI. This CDR3 region has 15 residues. CDR3 nucleotide sequence: TGTGCCAGCAGCGCGCAGGGACAGACCTATCAGCCCCAGCATTTT. Amino acids: CASSAQGQTYQPQHF.

This sequence joins TRBV6-6 and TRBJ2-7; D is perhaps TRBD1 (8 bases). CDR3 size: 14 residues. Germline CDR1 is MNHNY and CDR2 is SVGAGI (reference sequence). Trimming shortened V by 6 bases and J by 5 bases, and 17 bases separated the two germline ends. CDR3 sequence reads: CASRGEGQVDEQYF. The DNA for the CDR3 is TGTGCCAGCAGGGGGGAGGGACAGGTGGACGAGCAGTACTTC.

DNA of the CDR3: TGCGCCAGCAGCCCTGGACTAGCGGGAGTTGGTGACACAGATACGCAGTATTTT. Amino acids: CASSPGLAGVGDTDTQYF. This chain joins TRBV5-1 and TRBJ2-3, with 13 bases aligning to TRBD2. The V segment lost 4 bases and the J segment 2 bases; nucleotides outside the gene matches: 10. Germline loops: CDR1 SGHRS, CDR2 YFSETQ. CDR3 length: 18 residues.

The chain uses TRBV21-1 and TRBJ2-7; the DNA was not compared with TRBD1, the D call given in the table. TRBV21-1 is a documented pseudogene. This CDR3 region has 15 residues. The CDR3: CASSKFRQGPYEQYF. For the CDR3, the DNA is TGTGCCAGCAGCAAATTCCGACAGGGACCCTACGAGCAGTACTTC.

V is TRBV7-9 and J is TRBJ2-7, with TRBD2 identical over 8 bases. The CDR3 sequence is 14 residues long. CDR1 is SEHNR, CDR2 FQNEAQ, per germline (reference sequence). V was clipped by 3 bases and J by 0 bases; unmatched bases: 1. In DNA form, the CDR3 reads TGTGCCAGCAGCTTGAGCGGGAGCTCCTACGAGCAGTACTTC. It codes for CASSLSGSSYEQYF. Full variable domain (rest looked up from reference TRBV7-9 and TRBJ2-7): DTGVSQNPRHKITKRGQNVTFRCDPISEHNRLYWYRQTLGQGPEFLTYFQNEAQLEKSRLLSDRFSAERPKGSFSTLEIQRTEQGDSAMYLCASSLSGSSYEQYFGPGTRLTVT.

The rearrangement joins TRBV7-9 to TRBJ1-5; D ambiguous. The CDR3 contains 13 residues. Trimming stripped 1 base from V and 3 bases from J, with 4 bases between. Germline CDR1 reads SEHNR; CDR2 reads FQNEAQ (reference sequence). CDR3 bases: TGTGCCAGCAGCTTAGGCTTCAATCAGCCCCAGCATTTT. This encodes CASSLGFNQPQHF.

The chain is built from TRBV10-3 and TRBJ2-3; no firm D call. This CDR3 is 12 amino acids long. Germline CDR1 is ENHRY and CDR2 is SYGVKD. V lost 2 bases to trimming and J lost 4 bases, with 4 bases between them. The CDR3 bases are TGTGCCATCAGTGAGGGTTCAGATACGCAGTATTTT. Protein product: CAISEGSDTQYF.

The chain joins TRBV5-1 to TRBJ1-2; TRBD1 matches 7 bases. V lost 2 bases and J lost 2; bases outside the gene matches: 6. Germline V gene sequence: CDR1 SGHRS, CDR2 YFSETQ. CDR3 length equals 15 residues. CDR3 in DNA: TGCGCCAGCAGCTTAGAGCCACAGGGGAACTATGGCTACACCTTC. This encodes CASSLEPQGNYGYTF.

The table lists this clone with a few counts. The genes are TRBV5-1 and TRBJ2-3; no definite D call. CDR1 SGHRS and CDR2 YFSETQ come from the germline V gene. The length of the CDR3 is 14 residues. The V gene lost 0 bases and the J gene lost 0 bases, with 5 bases spanning the gap. The DNA of the CDR3 is TGCGCCAGCAGCTTGGGATTTAGCACAGATACGCAGTATTTT. Encoded protein: CASSLGFSTDTQYF. The full variable domain, in which reference TRBV5-1 and TRBJ2-3 provide the parts outside the CDR3, is KAGVTQTPRYLIKTRGQQVTLSCSPISGHRSVSWYQQTPGQGLQFLFEYFSETQRNKGNFPGRFSGRQFSNSRSEMNVSTLELGDSALYLCASSLGFSTDTQYFGPGTRLTVL.

V is TRBV4-1 and J is TRBJ1-3, with unresolved D. With 5 bases removed from V and 0 bases from J, the gap between germline ends came to 17 bases. In germline, CDR1 is MGHRA, CDR2 YSYEKL. The CDR3 totals 17 residues. The CDR3 sequence is CASSGGRPSRSGNTIYF. As DNA, the CDR3 is TGCGCCAGCAGCGGAGGGAGGCCATCTCGCTCTGGAAACACCATATATTTT.